This T cell receptor (beta chain) was retrieved from a study of T cell repertoires in cytomegalovirus infection. Germline loops: CDR1 SGDLS, CDR2 YYNGEE. This CDR3 is built from 15 residues. V was trimmed by 0 bases and J by 4 bases, leaving 13 bases between them. TCRdb called the reads again in MiXCR, with one record for every CDR3 protein. This sample has fewer than 550,000 distinct CDR3 sequences; 31% occur once, and the top ten carry roughly 15%. This sequence originates from a human donor in good health (CMV status not recorded). Some clones in this sample may be carry-over from other donors' samples. Sequencing was done on a sample of PBMCs. The gene calls are TRBV9 and TRBJ1-2, with D possibly being TRBD1 (6 bases). CDR3 in amino acids: CASSVGTDFIYGYTF. The CDR3 DNA reads TGTGCCAGCAGCGTAGGGACAGACTTTATCTATGGCTACACCTTC.